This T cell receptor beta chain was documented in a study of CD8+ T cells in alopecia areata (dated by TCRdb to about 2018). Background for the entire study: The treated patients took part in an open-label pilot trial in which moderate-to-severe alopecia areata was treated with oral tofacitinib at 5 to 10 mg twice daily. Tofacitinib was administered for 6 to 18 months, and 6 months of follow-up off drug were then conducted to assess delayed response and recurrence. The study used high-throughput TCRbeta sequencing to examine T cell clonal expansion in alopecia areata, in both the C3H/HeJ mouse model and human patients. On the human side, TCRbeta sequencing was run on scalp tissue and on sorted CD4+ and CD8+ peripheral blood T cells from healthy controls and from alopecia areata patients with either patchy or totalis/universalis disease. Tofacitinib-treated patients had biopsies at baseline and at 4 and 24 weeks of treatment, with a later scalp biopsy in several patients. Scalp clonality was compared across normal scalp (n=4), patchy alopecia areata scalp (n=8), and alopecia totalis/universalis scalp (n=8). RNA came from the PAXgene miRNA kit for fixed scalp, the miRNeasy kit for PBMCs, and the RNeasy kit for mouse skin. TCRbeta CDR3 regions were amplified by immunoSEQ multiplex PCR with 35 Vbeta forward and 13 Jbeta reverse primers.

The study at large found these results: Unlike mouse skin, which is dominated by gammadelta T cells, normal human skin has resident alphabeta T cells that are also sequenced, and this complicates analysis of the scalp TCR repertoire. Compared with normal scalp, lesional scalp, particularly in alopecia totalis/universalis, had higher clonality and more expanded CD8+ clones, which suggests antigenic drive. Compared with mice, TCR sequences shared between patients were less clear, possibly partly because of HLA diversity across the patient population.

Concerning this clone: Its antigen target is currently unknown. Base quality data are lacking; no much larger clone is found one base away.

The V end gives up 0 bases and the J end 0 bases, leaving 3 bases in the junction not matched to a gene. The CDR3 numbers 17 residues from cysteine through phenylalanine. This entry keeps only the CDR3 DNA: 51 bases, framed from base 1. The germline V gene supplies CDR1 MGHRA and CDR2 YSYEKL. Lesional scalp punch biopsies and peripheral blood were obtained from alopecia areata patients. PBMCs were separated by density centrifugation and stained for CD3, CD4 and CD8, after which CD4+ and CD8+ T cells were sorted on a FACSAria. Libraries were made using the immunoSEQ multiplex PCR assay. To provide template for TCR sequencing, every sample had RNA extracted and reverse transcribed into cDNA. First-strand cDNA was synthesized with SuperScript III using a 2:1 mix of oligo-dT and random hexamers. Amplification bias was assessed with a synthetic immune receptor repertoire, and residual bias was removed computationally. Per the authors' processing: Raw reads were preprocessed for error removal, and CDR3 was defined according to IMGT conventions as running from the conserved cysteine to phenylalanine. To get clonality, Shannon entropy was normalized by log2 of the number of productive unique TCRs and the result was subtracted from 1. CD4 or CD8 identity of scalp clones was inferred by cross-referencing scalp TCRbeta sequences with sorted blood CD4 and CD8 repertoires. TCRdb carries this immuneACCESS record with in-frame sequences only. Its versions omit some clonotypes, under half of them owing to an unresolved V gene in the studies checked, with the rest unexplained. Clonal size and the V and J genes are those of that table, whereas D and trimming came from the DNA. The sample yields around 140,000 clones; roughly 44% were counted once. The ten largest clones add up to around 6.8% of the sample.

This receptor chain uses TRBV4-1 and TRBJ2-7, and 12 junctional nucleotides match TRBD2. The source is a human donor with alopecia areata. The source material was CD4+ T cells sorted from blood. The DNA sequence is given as TGCGCCAGCAGCCAAGAGCCTAGCGGGAGGGGCTCCTACGAGCAGTACTTC. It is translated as CASSQEPSGRGSYEQYF.